This T cell receptor (beta chain) was observed in a study of blood T cell repertoires in COVID-19. On the study more broadly: The United States, Italy and Spain provided the acute and convalescent COVID-19 samples. PBMCs, B-cell-depleted T cells, or T cells were the source of the cDNA or gDNA that made up the material.

Original data processing: Estimation of nucleated cell counts relied on the amplification of reference gene primers. Only in-frame clones appear in the TCRdb table, and some are missing; sequencing was by immunoSEQ multiplex PCR. D and trimming come from the DNA, and the V and J calls and clone size come from that table. The sample lists about 97,000 clones, 84% occurring once. The sequence was obtained from a human donor in a cohort sampled during active COVID-19. Source material: peripheral blood.

The CDR3 spells CASSLTSGGSYQETQYF. As DNA, the CDR3 is TGTGCCAGCAGCCTTACTAGCGGGGGGTCCTACCAAGAGACCCAGTACTTC. This chain links TRBV3-1 (or the pseudogene TRBV3-2) with TRBJ2-5; 12 bases line up with TRBD2. The CDR3 is made up of 17 amino acids. After removal of 4 bases from V and 0 bases from J, the junction contained 6 bases not matched to a gene. Per germline, CDR1 LGHDT and CDR2 YNNKEL (reference sequence).